This T cell receptor beta chain originates from a study of T cell changes during pregnancy in multiple sclerosis. Profiled with immunoSEQ multiplex PCR; TCRdb holds only in-frame clones, not every one. The table shows some 100,000 clones, with around 93% occurring only once. The germline V gene has CDR1 SEHNR and CDR2 FQNEAQ (reference sequence). This CDR3 spans 14 amino acids. With 5 bases removed from V and 2 bases from J, the gap between germline ends came to 12 bases. The genes are TRBV7-9 and TRBJ1-1; no firm D call. The starting material was peripheral blood, obtained before pregnancy. The TCR sequence derives from a female donor with multiple sclerosis, enrolled in a pregnancy study. The CDR3 spells CASSLGNTNTEAFF. As DNA, the CDR3 is TGTGCCAGCAGCCTCGGGAACACCAACACTGAAGCTTTCTTT.